These 14 T cell receptor beta chains were all obtained from the same sample, sequenced in a study of shared T cell receptors in the human thymus. This table comes from immunoSEQ multiplex PCR, and its TCRdb copy is limited to in-frame clones, with some not included. The sample carries 630,000 or so clones, more than 75% recorded once. This sample was also put to use in a study of human thymus T cells.

Source material: thymocytes. All receptors derive from a boy less than two years old with a congenital heart defect.

CDR3 DNA: TGCGCCAGCAGCCGACACACGGACAGGGAAGGAACCGGGGAGCTGTTTTTT. The encoded protein is CASSRHTDREGTGELFF. V usage is TRBV4-1 and J usage is TRBJ2-2; 8 positions match TRBD1. The germline V gene encodes CDR1 MGHRA and CDR2 YSYEKL. V gave up 4 bases and J gave up 5 bases; unmatched junction bases: 12. This CDR3 is 17 amino acids long.

The genes are TRBV21-1 and TRBJ1-5; the DNA was not used to check the table's D call, TRBD1. TRBV21-1 is tagged as a pseudogene. CDR3 size: 17 residues. The CDR3 DNA sequence: TGTGCCAGCAGCAAAGGGATCGGGACAGGCCGAAATCAGCCCCAGCATTTT. Translating it yields CASSKGIGTGRNQPQHF.

This rearrangement joins TRBV5-1 to TRBJ1-2; 11 nucleotides agree with TRBD1. This CDR3 is built from 18 residues. With 0 bases clipped from V and 7 bases from J, the junction kept 14 bases outside the gene matches. CDR1 is SGHRS and CDR2 is YFSETQ in the germline V gene. The CDR3 sequence: CASSLEVPKDRGRGGYTF. CDR3 in DNA: TGCGCCAGCAGCTTGGAGGTCCCCAAGGACAGGGGGCGAGGTGGCTACACCTTC.

The V and J genes are TRBV9 and TRBJ2-7; 9 positions agree with TRBD2. Germline values: CDR1 SGDLS, CDR2 YYNGEE. CDR3 length: 16 residues. Trimming removed 0 bases from V and 4 bases from J; junction bases left unmatched: 8. The CDR3 is CASSVGVAGVEYEQYF. The DNA for the CDR3 is TGTGCCAGCAGCGTAGGGGTAGCGGGAGTGGAGTACGAGCAGTACTTC.

Here the CDR3 DNA reads TGTGCCAGCAGCGACAACAGGGTTGGGAGCAATCAGCCCCAGCATTTT. It yields the protein CASSDNRVGSNQPQHF. The chain is built from TRBV7-9 and TRBJ1-5; tentatively, D is TRBD1 (6 bases). Germline CDR1 and CDR2: SEHNR and FQNEAQ (reference sequence). V shed 5 bases and J shed 1 base, with 15 bases lying between them. This CDR3 has 16 amino acids. Full variable domain (remainder filled in from reference TRBV7-9 and TRBJ1-5): DTGVSQNPRHKITKRGQNVTFRCDPISEHNRLYWYRQTLGQGPEFLTYFQNEAQLEKSRLLSDRFSAERPKGSFSTLEIQRTEQGDSAMYLCASSDNRVGSNQPQHFGDGTRLSIL.

Here the CDR3 reads CASSEKGGGQGRDEQYF. CDR3 in DNA: TGTGCCAGCAGTGAAAAAGGCGGAGGACAGGGGCGAGACGAGCAGTACTTC. This sequence joins TRBV2 and TRBJ2-7; 9 bases align to TRBD1. With V trimmed by 2 bases and J by 5 bases, 13 bases remained unmatched. Germline CDR1 SNHLY, CDR2 FYNNEI. CDR3 length equals 17 residues.

This clone occurred a few times. The chain employs TRBV27 and TRBJ1-1; 9 positions match TRBD1. CDR3 length equals 14 residues. V lost 3 bases to trimming and J lost 3 bases; unmatched junction nucleotides: 2. The germline V gene has CDR1 MNHEY and CDR2 SMNVEV (reference sequence). The CDR3 loop reads CASSFDRGDTEAFF. The CDR3 DNA follows: TGTGCCAGCAGTTTTGACAGGGGGGACACTGAAGCTTTCTTT.

J is TRBJ2-1 and V is TRBV4-3, with 7 bases that match TRBD1. This CDR3 contains 17 residues. In germline, CDR1 is LGHNA, CDR2 YSLEER. J gave up 0 bases and V 0 bases, and 5 bases lay outside the gene matches. As DNA, the CDR3 is TGCGCCAGCAGCCAAGAAAAGGACAGGAGCTCCTACAATGAGCAGTTCTTC. Its protein product is CASSQEKDRSSYNEQFF.

The chain combines TRBV7-2 with TRBJ2-5; 9 nucleotides line up with TRBD1. V gave up 4 bases and J gave up 5 bases; unmatched junction bases: 11. The CDR3 contains 16 residues. Germline assignment: CDR1 SGHTA and CDR2 FQGNSA. CDR3 coding DNA: TGTGCCAGCAGCTGCACCGGGACAGGGCGGCTGGAGACCCAGTACTTC. Residues: CASSCTGTGRLETQYF. Complete variable domain (other parts from reference TRBV7-2 and TRBJ2-5): GAGVSQSPSNKVTEKGKDVELRCDPISGHTALYWYRQSLGQGLEFLIYFQGNSAPDKSGLPSDRFSAERTGGSVSTLTIQRTQQEDSAVYLCASSCTGTGRLETQYFGPGTRLLVL.

This CDR3 is CASSSNLRRGSSGNTIYF. The CDR3, as DNA: TGTGCCAGCAGCTCGAACCTCCGACGGGGGAGCTCTGGAAACACCATATATTTT. The chain has TRBV13 and TRBJ1-3, with a tentative D call TRBD1 (5 bases). CDR3 length: 18 residues. Trimming cost V 4 bases and J 0 bases, with 19 bases left between them. CDR1 is PRHDT and CDR2 is FYEKMQ in the germline V gene (reference sequence).

This clone was recorded only once. The chain couples TRBV5-1 to TRBJ1-2, with D perhaps matching TRBD1 (5 bases). CDR3 size: 17 residues. Trimming stripped 0 bases from V and 4 bases from J, with 19 bases between. From germline, CDR1 is SGHRS and CDR2 YFSETQ. In DNA form, the CDR3 reads TGCGCCAGCAGCTTGGCCCCCGGGGGGGTAGGCCCCTATGGCTACACCTTC. Amino acid sequence: CASSLAPGGVGPYGYTF.

The chain combines TRBV5-1 with TRBJ2-3, with TRBD1 matching over 9 bases. The CDR3 is 15 residues long. Germline assignment: CDR1 SGHRS and CDR2 YFSETQ. V shed 0 bases, J shed 4 bases, and the junction held 3 bases outside the gene matches. Here the CDR3 reads CASSLGDRESDTQYF. The CDR3 DNA sequence: TGCGCCAGCAGCTTGGGGGACAGGGAATCAGATACGCAGTATTTT.

This clone showed up just once. The gene calls are TRBV7-6 and TRBJ1-2, with TRBD1 matching over 8 bases. This CDR3 comprises 17 residues. Germline trimming cut 6 bases from V and 4 bases from J; bases unmatched to any gene: 16. Germline CDR1 and CDR2: SGHVS and FNYEAQ. CDR3 DNA: TGTGCCAGCAGTTCCCGGAGTGGGGGCACAGGGGGCTATGGCTACACCTTC. Protein: CASSSRSGGTGGYGYTF.

This chain uses TRBV4-3 with TRBJ1-2, with D possibly TRBD1 on 5 matching bases. This CDR3 comprises 16 residues. Germline V CDR1 and CDR2: LGHNA, YSLEER. Between the trimmed V and J ends, which lost 2 bases and 3 bases, there was a span of 16 bases. The CDR3 is CASSQTQKQAHYGYTF. CDR3 coding DNA: TGCGCCAGCAGCCAAACCCAGAAACAGGCTCACTATGGCTACACCTTC.